This T cell receptor (beta chain) was captured in a study of blood T cell repertoires in COVID-19. Whole-study context: Samples of COVID-19 (acute and convalescent) were obtained from the United States, Italy and Spain. PBMCs, B-cell-depleted T cells, or T cells provided the cDNA or gDNA that made up the material.

V lost 5 bases and J 3 bases, leaving 16 bases between the germline ends. CDR3 length equals 15 residues. Per the germline V gene, CDR1 is MDHEN and CDR2 is SYDVKM. As handled by the study authors: Amplification of reference gene primers provided the estimated nucleated cell counts. Profiling relied on immunoSEQ multiplex PCR, and the TCRdb table lists in-frame clones only, not all of them. V and J calls and clone size come straight from that table; D and trimming were deduced from the DNA. This table holds 210,000 or so clones, approximately 81% found once. The sequence was obtained from a woman of 80 years or more with acute or convalescent COVID-19. Sequencing was performed on peripheral blood. The chain joins TRBV28 to TRBJ2-5; perhaps TRBD1 as D (6 bases). The CDR3: CASSRRTVMKETQYF. The CDR3 nucleotides are TGTGCCAGCAGTAGACGGACAGTTATGAAAGAGACCCAGTACTTC.